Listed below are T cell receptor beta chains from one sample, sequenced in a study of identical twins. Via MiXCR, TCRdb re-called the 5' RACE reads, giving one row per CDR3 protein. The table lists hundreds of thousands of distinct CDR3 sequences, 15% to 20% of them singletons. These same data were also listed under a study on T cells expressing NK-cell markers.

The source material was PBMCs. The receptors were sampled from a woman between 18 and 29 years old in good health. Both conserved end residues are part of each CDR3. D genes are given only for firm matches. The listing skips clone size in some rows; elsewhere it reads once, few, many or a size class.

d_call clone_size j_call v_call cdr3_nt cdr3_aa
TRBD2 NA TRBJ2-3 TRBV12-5 TGTGCTAGTGGTTTGGGACTAGCGGACGGAGATACGCAGTATTTT CASGLGLADGDTQYF
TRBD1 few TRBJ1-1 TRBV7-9 TGTGCCAGCATAAACTGGGGACAGGTGGACACTGAAGCTTTCTTT CASINWGQVDTEAFF
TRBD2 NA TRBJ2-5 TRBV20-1 TGCAGTGCTAGAGATAGCGGGAGTAAGACCCAGTACTTC CSARDSGSKTQYF
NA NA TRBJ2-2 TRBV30 TGTGCCTGGAGTGTAGCGACCCCGACCGGGGAGCTGTTTTTT CAWSVATPTGELFF
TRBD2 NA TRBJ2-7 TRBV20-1 TGCAGTGCCCAGGGAGGGGCAGCCACATCCGAGCAGTACTTC CSAQGGAATSEQYF
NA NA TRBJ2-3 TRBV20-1 TGCAGCAGTCTGACAGGAGATACGCAGTATTTT CSSLTGDTQYF
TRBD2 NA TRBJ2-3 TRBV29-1 TGCAGCGTTGAAGACCAACTTGGGACTAGCGGCACAGATACGCAGTATTTT CSVEDQLGTSGTDTQYF
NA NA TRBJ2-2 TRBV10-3 TGTGCCATCAGGATCACGCTCTCCGGGGAGCTGTTTTTT CAIRITLSGELFF
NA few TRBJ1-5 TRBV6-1 TGTGCCAGCAGCCAAGGGACGCACAATCAGCCCCAGCATTTT CASSQGTHNQPQHF
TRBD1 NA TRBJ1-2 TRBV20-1 TGCAGTGCTAGAAGACAGGGATTAACTAACTATGGCTACACCTTC CSARRQGLTNYGYTF
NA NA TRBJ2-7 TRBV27 TGTGCCAGCAGCCGGACGTACCTGGGGGAGCAGTACTTC CASSRTYLGEQYF
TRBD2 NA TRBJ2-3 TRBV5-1 TGCGCCAGCAGCATCGCCGCGGTAGCGGGGGTAGATACGCAGTATTTT CASSIAAVAGVDTQYF
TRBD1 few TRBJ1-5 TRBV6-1 TGTGCCAGCAGTGATGGGGTCAGGGGGGGAATTCAGCCCCAGCATTTT CASSDGVRGGIQPQHF
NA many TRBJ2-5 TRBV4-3 TGCGCCAGCAGCCTTACTAGACAAGAGACCCAGTACTTC CASSLTRQETQYF
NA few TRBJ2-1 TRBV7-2 TGTGCCAGCAGCTTAGTCGGTGGAGCCCACGGGGATATTGAGCAGTTCTTC CASSLVGGAHGDIEQFF
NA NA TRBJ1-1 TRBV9 TGTGCCAGCAGCGTAGACCGGGGAAAGAACACTGAAGCTTTCTTT CASSVDRGKNTEAFF
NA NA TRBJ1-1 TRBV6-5 TGTGCCAGCAGCGTACTCGGGGCGTACACTGAAGCTTTCTTT CASSVLGAYTEAFF
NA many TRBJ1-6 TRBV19 TGTGCCAGTAGTATCGGTGGGTCGCCGGGATTATCACCCCTCCACTTT CASSIGGSPGLSPLHF
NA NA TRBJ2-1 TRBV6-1 TGTGCCAGCAGTGATCGAGGGGTAGATGAGCAGTTCTTC CASSDRGVDEQFF
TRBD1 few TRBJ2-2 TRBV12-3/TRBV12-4 TGTGCCAGCAGCCGGCCAGGGGGCGAATCGGGCACCGGGGAGCTGTTTTTT CASSRPGGESGTGELFF
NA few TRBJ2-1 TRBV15 TGTGCCACCAGCAGAGATATTGCCTACAATGAGCAGTTCTTC CATSRDIAYNEQFF
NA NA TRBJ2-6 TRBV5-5 TGTGCCAGCAAGGGCTTTTTCGGACCTGGGGCCAACGTCCTGACTTTC CASKGFFGPGANVLTF
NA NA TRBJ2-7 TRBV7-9 TGTGCCAGCAGCTTAGAACAGCTCTACGAGCAGTACTTC CASSLEQLYEQYF
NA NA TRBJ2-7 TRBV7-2 TGTGCCAGCAGCTTACCGGGGTATACCAATGAGCAGTACTTC CASSLPGYTNEQYF
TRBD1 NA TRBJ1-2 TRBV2 TGTGCCAGCAGTTGGGGACAGGGTAGGGTTGGCTACACCTTC CASSWGQGRVGYTF
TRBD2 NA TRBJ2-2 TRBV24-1 TGTGCCACCAGTGAGCGGGAGAGCTTTAGCACCGGGGAGCTGTTTTTT CATSERESFSTGELFF
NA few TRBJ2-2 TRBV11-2 TGTGCCAGCAGCTTAGTAGACGGCGGGGAGCTGTTTTTT CASSLVDGGELFF
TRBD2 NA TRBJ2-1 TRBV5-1 TGCGCCAGCAGCTTGAGGACTAGCCTCTCCTACAATGAGCAGTTCTTC CASSLRTSLSYNEQFF
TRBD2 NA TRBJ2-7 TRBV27 TGTGCCAGCCGACTAGCGGGAGGGGGCTGGTACGAGCAGTACTTC CASRLAGGGWYEQYF
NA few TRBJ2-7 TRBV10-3 TGTGCCATCAGTGAAGGAGACACCCCCTACGAGCAGTACTTC CAISEGDTPYEQYF